This paragraph reports one TCR beta chain. Its antigen specificity is not known. Base qualities are missing; no much larger clone stands one base away. The library was prepared using the immunoSEQ multiplex PCR assay. In its TCRdb copy, this immuneACCESS table keeps in-frame sequences only and misses some clones. Where compared with another copy, unresolved V genes explain less than half of these, and the others have no known cause. Counted in this sample were roughly 450,000 clones; approximately 90% of them appeared once. The ten largest clones take up about 6.3% of the sample. Cut back by 0 bases and 5 bases, the V and J ends lie 3 bases apart. The CDR3 runs 12 residues from the cysteine to the phenylalanine. The CDR3 DNA has 36 bases and is translated from base 1. This specimen belongs to a study of control samples from healthy donors and cancer patients (dated by TCRdb to 2019 to 2021).

This sequence originates from a man aged 35-49 years with head and neck cancer. Rearrangement joined TRBV12-3 or TRBV12-4 to TRBJ2-3, with the D gene not clear enough to name. The sample was PBMCs. The DNA sequence is TGTGCCAGCAGTTTAGCGGGAGATACGCAGTATTTT. The resulting protein is CASSLAGDTQYF.